Following are 14 T cell receptor beta chains from one sample sequenced in a study of blood T cells in healthy people across ages. Then a second PCR, running roughly 7 to 11 cycles, was carried out with a sample-barcoded 5' primer and a J-beta primer mix. Each CDR3 protein is one row after TCRdb ran MiXCR on the 5' RACE reads. The table has 1.5 million or so distinct CDR3 sequences, roughly 40% seen once; the top ten hold roughly 8.2%. Specimen: blood. Receptors were obtained from a woman aged 18 to 35 in good health.

V usage is TRBV18 and J usage is TRBJ1-2; D is possibly TRBD1 (6 bases). CDR1 and CDR2 (germline): KGHSH, LQKENI. With 1 base removed from V and 7 bases from J, the gap between germline ends came to 16 bases. The CDR3 loop spans 15 amino acids. CDR3 DNA sequence: TGTGCCAGCTCACCACTATCGGGGGGCGCAGGTGGCTACACCTTC. Translated, it gives CASSPLSGGAGGYTF.

This clonotype was picked up one time. The chain employs TRBV5-1 and TRBJ1-2; TRBD1 agrees at 10 bases. The V and J ends lost 7 bases and 4 bases, in that order; junction bases with no gene match: 4. Germline loops: CDR1 SGHRS, CDR2 YFSETQ. This CDR3 spans 13 amino acids. The DNA of the CDR3 is TGCGCCAGCGCCTGGACAGGGGGCTATGGCTACACCTTC. Protein product: CASAWTGGYGYTF.

Comments on this clonotype: The missing conserved phenylalanine or tryptophan at the end of this CDR3 makes a read error likely. V usage is TRBV7-9 and J usage is TRBJ2-3; 7 bases are a match to TRBD2. V lost 1 base to trimming and J lost 0 bases; unmatched junction nucleotides: 10. The CDR3 length is 18 residues. The germline V gene has CDR1 SEHNR and CDR2 FQNEAQ (reference sequence). The CDR3, as DNA: TGTGCCAGCAGCTTAGTCGCGGGGGACCCTATAAGCACAGATACGCAGTATTCT. Its translation is CASSLVAGDPISTDTQYS.

This clonotype was seen a few times. This chain connects TRBV7-2 to TRBJ2-7, with 8 positions matching TRBD2. Germline CDR1 reads SGHTA; CDR2 reads FQGNSA. Trimming removed 2 bases from V and 0 bases from J; junction bases left unmatched: 9. The length of the CDR3 is 17 residues. The CDR3 here is CASSLLSSGLSSYEQYF. CDR3 nucleotide sequence: TGTGCCAGCAGCTTACTCTCTAGCGGGCTAAGCTCCTACGAGCAGTACTTC.

This clonotype was observed a handful of times. V and J are TRBV28 and TRBJ2-7; 7 positions match TRBD1. The V gene end was trimmed by 5 bases and the J gene end by 2 bases; junction bases not matched to a gene: 9. CDR3 size: 15 residues. The germline V gene encodes CDR1 MDHEN and CDR2 SYDVKM. The CDR3 bases are TGTGCCAGCAGTCCCCCGGACAGGAAGGCCTACGAGCAGTACTTC. Its protein is CASSPPDRKAYEQYF. The full variable domain, in which reference TRBV28 and TRBJ2-7 provide the parts outside the CDR3, is DVKVTQSSRYLVKRTGEKVFLECVQDMDHENMFWYRQDPGLGLRLIYFSYDVKMKEKGDIPEGYSVSREKKERFSLILESASTNQTSMYLCASSPPDRKAYEQYFGPGTRLTVT.

This clonotype was detected only a few times. The V gene is TRBV25-1, the J gene TRBJ1-2; 7 positions agree with TRBD1. This CDR3 has 12 amino acids. V shed 7 bases, J shed 8 bases, and the junction held 7 bases outside the gene matches. Germline V gives CDR1 MGHDK, CDR2 SYGVNS. The CDR3, as DNA: TGTGCCAGCACACAGGGGTGGTTGGGCTACACCTTC. It yields the protein CASTQGWLGYTF.

V is TRBV11-2 and J is TRBJ2-1, with TRBD2 identical over 9 bases. Trimming took 5 bases from V and 6 from J; bases not matched to a gene: 11. The CDR3 extends over 16 amino acids. The germline gives CDR1 SGHAT, CDR2 FQNNGV. The CDR3: CASSTVRTSEGNEQFF. For the CDR3, the DNA is TGTGCCAGCAGCACCGTCCGGACTAGCGAGGGCAATGAGCAGTTCTTC.

The chain links TRBV15 to TRBJ2-1; 11 bases match TRBD2. The CDR3 consists of 16 residues. In germline, CDR1 is LNHNV, CDR2 YYDKDF (reference sequence). With 1 base clipped from V and 8 bases from J, the junction kept 7 bases outside the gene matches. The CDR3 loop is CATSRAPLAGEYEQFF. The DNA of the CDR3 is TGTGCCACCAGCAGAGCACCACTAGCGGGGGAGTATGAGCAGTTCTTC.

The chain links TRBV6-2 or TRBV6-3 to TRBJ2-7; tentatively, D is TRBD1 (6 bases). The CDR3 is 13 amino acids. Germline lookup yields CDR1 MNHEY and CDR2 SVGEGT. V was clipped by 5 bases and J by 5 bases, with 13 bases between them. The CDR3 region is CASSPGDIDEQYF. CDR3 DNA: TGTGCCAGCAGTCCCGGGGACATCGACGAGCAGTACTTC.

The gene calls are TRBV20-1 and TRBJ2-5; TRBD2 matches 15 bases. With 2 bases clipped from V and 11 bases from J, the junction kept 30 bases outside the gene matches. CDR1 and CDR2 (germline): DFQATT, SNEGSKA (reference sequence). The CDR3 consists of 22 residues. The chain's CDR3 is CSARRWGWNRTSGRATYNEQYF. The CDR3 nucleotides read TGCAGTGCTAGACGATGGGGGTGGAATCGGACTAGCGGGAGGGCCACCTACAATGAGCAGTACTTC.

Ten or more counts support this clonotype. The V and J genes are TRBV29-1 and TRBJ2-3; D is undetermined. Germline V CDR1 and CDR2: SQVTM, ANQGSEA. Trimming removed 1 base at V and 0 bases at J, with 8 bases between. CDR3 length: 14 residues. The chain's CDR3 is CSVEGGKSTDTQYF. CDR3 in DNA: TGCAGCGTTGAAGGGGGAAAGAGCACAGATACGCAGTATTTT.

The sample holds a few counts of this clonotype. This chain's CDR3 is CASSRGLAGNSEQFF. The CDR3 region has the DNA TGTGCCAGCAGCCGCGGACTAGCCGGGAACAGTGAGCAGTTCTTC. The rearrangement joins TRBV6-5 to TRBJ2-1; 8 positions agree with TRBD2. This CDR3 contains 15 residues. Trimming cost V 6 bases and J 9 bases; bases outside gene matches: 13. Germline assignment: CDR1 MNHEY and CDR2 SVGAGI.

At least ten counts were recorded for this clonotype. This chain links TRBV15 with TRBJ1-2; D perhaps matches TRBD1 (5 bases). Germline-derived CDR1 and CDR2 are LNHNV and YYDKDF (reference sequence). With 3 bases removed from V and 5 bases from J, the gap between germline ends came to 13 bases. The CDR3 loop spans 14 amino acids. The DNA for the CDR3 is TGTGCCACCAGCAGTCGGGGGGACCAATATGGCTACACCTTC. Translating gives CATSSRGDQYGYTF.

This clonotype appeared a few times. The chain employs TRBV20-1 and TRBJ2-7; D is unclear. This CDR3 comprises 13 residues. V was pared by 4 bases and J by 0 bases, with 10 bases between. The germline CDR1 and CDR2 sequences are DFQATT and SNEGSKA (reference sequence). CDR3 bases: TGCAGTGCTACCGCTATGAACTCCTACGAGCAGTACTTC. This translates into CSATAMNSYEQYF.